These T cell receptor beta chains were read from a single sample in a study of early T cells in non-severe SARS-CoV-2 infection. One entry per CDR3 protein, called by TCRdb with MiXCR from the 5' RACE reads. The data show about 20,000 distinct CDR3 sequences, less than 5% seen once. The sample was whole blood. The source is an adult who was a healthcare worker with PCR-confirmed SARS-CoV-2 infection or an uninfected control (not recorded which). CDR3s include the opening cysteine and the closing phenylalanine or tryptophan. The D gene is left open where the match is weak. Where a row states a size, it is once, few, many or the class of an expanded clone; other rows omit it.

size	V	J	D	DNA	CDR3
-	TRBV12-3/TRBV12-4	TRBJ2-1	TRBD1	TGTGCCAGCAGCAAGATTAAGACAGGGGGCGGGAATGAGCAGTTCTTC	CASSKIKTGGGNEQFF
many	TRBV7-9	TRBJ1-5	-	TGTGCCAGCAGCTCGGCAGGGAGCAATCAGCCCCAGCATTTT	CASSSAGSNQPQHF
medium-sized	TRBV2	TRBJ2-2	-	TGTGCCAGCAGTGAACCCGGGGAGCTGTTTTTT	CASSEPGELFF
-	TRBV24-1	TRBJ1-1	-	TGTGCCACCAGTGGAACTAACACTGAAGCTTTCTTT	CATSGTNTEAFF
medium-sized	TRBV4-1	TRBJ1-1	-	TGCGCCAGCAGCCAAGATTTAGGGGGTGACACTGAAGCTTTCTTT	CASSQDLGGDTEAFF
-	TRBV6-1	TRBJ2-7	-	TGTGCCATCCCCGGCGGGCCAGGGGACTTCTCCTACGAGCAGTACTTC	CAIPGGPGDFSYEQYF
few	TRBV6-2/TRBV6-3	TRBJ2-1	TRBD2	TGTGCCAGCAGTTACTCGGCGCCTAGCGGGGTTTACAATGAGCAGTTCTTC	CASSYSAPSGVYNEQFF
many	TRBV7-9	TRBJ2-2	TRBD2	TGTGCCAGCAGCTCGCCGGGACTAGCGGGAGGACTGAACACCGGGGAGCTGTTTTTT	CASSSPGLAGGLNTGELFF
many	TRBV20-1	TRBJ1-5	-	TGCAGTGCTAGAGTGGTGGGGACGGGCAATCAGCCCCAGCATTTT	CSARVVGTGNQPQHF
many	TRBV10-3	TRBJ1-2	-	TGTGTCACCACAGCGGATAACTATGGCTACACCTTC	CVTTADNYGYTF
many	TRBV6-2/TRBV6-3	TRBJ1-5	-	TGTGCCAGCTCACAGACCAATCAGCCCCAGCATTTT	CASSQTNQPQHF
many	TRBV7-9	TRBJ1-2	TRBD1	TGTGCCAGCAGCTCAACCCCGGACAGGGGTGGTGGCTACACCTTC	CASSSTPDRGGGYTF
-	TRBV5-4	TRBJ2-5	TRBD1	TGTGCCAGCAGCACCGGACAGGGCCCCCAAGGGACCCAGTACTTC	CASSTGQGPQGTQYF
few	TRBV5-6	TRBJ1-1	TRBD1	TGTGCCAGCAGCGACAGGGGGCTTGGAGCTTTCTTT	CASSDRGLGAFF
many	TRBV7-2	TRBJ2-1	TRBD2	TGTGCCAGCAGCGTTCACGGACTAGCGGGGGGAAATGAGCAGTTCTTC	CASSVHGLAGGNEQFF
many	TRBV19	TRBJ2-1	-	TGTGCCAGTAGTATAGGGGAAGGGGCGCTGGGGAATGAGCAGTTCTTC	CASSIGEGALGNEQFF
many	TRBV7-9	TRBJ1-1	TRBD1	TGTGCCAGCAGCACCGGGACAGGGAACATTTACACTGAAGCTTTCTTT	CASSTGTGNIYTEAFF
many	TRBV12-3/TRBV12-4	TRBJ1-1	TRBD1	TGTGCCAGCAGGGCACAGGGGGCCACTGAAGCTTTCTTT	CASRAQGATEAFF
-	TRBV4-1	TRBJ1-2	TRBD1	TGCGCCAGCAGCCAAGAAACTTGGACAGGCACCTATGGCTACACCTTC	CASSQETWTGTYGYTF
-	TRBV19	TRBJ2-1	TRBD2	TGTGCCAGTAGCCGACTAGCGGGAGAACATGAGCAGTTCTTC	CASSRLAGEHEQFF
many	TRBV28	TRBJ2-7	TRBD2	TGTGCCAGCAGTTTAGATATACTAGCGGGAACCTACGAGCAGTACTTC	CASSLDILAGTYEQYF
few	TRBV5-1	TRBJ2-1	TRBD2	TGCGCCAGTCAACCGGGACTAAGCTCCTACAATGAGCAGTTCTTC	CASQPGLSSYNEQFF
few	TRBV7-3	TRBJ2-3	-	TGTGCCAGCAGCTTACAGGTCACAGATACGCAGTATTTT	CASSLQVTDTQYF